The 20 T cell receptor beta chains presented below share a single source sample, sequenced in a study of T cells in Graves' hyperthyroidism and ophthalmopathy. Amplification of TCR beta CDR3 regions used RNA as the template. The TCR CDR3 was amplified in a first-round RT-PCR using the HTBI primer set. TCRdb re-called the multiplex PCR reads with MiXCR, one entry per CDR3 protein. Among roughly 420,000 distinct CDR3 sequences listed, approximately 14% were seen once. The sequenced sample consisted of blood. The receptors shown here come from a young woman with Graves' hyperthyroidism.

This clonotype was picked up a small number of times. The J gene is TRBJ2-2, the V gene TRBV20-1, with TRBD1 matching over 10 bases. V lost 3 bases to trimming and J lost 5 bases; unmatched junction nucleotides: 9. This CDR3 region has 16 residues. Germline CDR1 and CDR2: DFQATT and SNEGSKA (reference sequence). CDR3: CSASTPVGQGTGELFF. The CDR3 nucleotides read TGCAGTGCTAGTACTCCGGTGGGACAGGGGACCGGGGAGCTGTTTTTT.

The chain combines TRBV29-1 with TRBJ1-2; D remains ambiguous. The germline gives CDR1 SQVTM, CDR2 ANQGSEA. This CDR3 is 12 amino acids long. Trimming removed 3 bases at V and 8 bases at J, with 13 bases between. DNA for the CDR3: TGCAGCGTTGATGAAGTTACTAAGGGCTACACCTTC. It is translated as CSVDEVTKGYTF.

The chain is built from TRBV5-4 and TRBJ2-2, with a possible D match to TRBD1 (5 bases). Trimming shortened V by 4 bases and J by 3 bases, and 16 bases separated the two germline ends. Germline V gene sequence: CDR1 SGHNT, CDR2 YYREEE (reference sequence). The CDR3 length is 16 residues. The CDR3 protein is CASSPLTALDTGELFF. CDR3 nucleotides: TGTGCCAGCAGCCCATTGACAGCTCTGGACACCGGGGAGCTGTTTTTT.

The chain uses TRBV20-1 and TRBJ2-6; the match to TRBD1 covers 7 bases. Losses at the gene ends were 6 bases for V and 0 bases for J; bases not matched to a gene: 5. Germline assignment: CDR1 DFQATT and CDR2 SNEGSKA (reference sequence). The CDR3 loop spans 15 amino acids. The CDR3, as DNA: TGCAGTGCAAGGACAGGCCCCTCTGGGGCCAACGTCCTGACTTTC. Amino acid sequence: CSARTGPSGANVLTF.

To note about this clonotype: A much larger clone differs from this one at a single base, so this may be a read error. V and J are TRBV7-3 and TRBJ1-5; D unresolved. V shed 4 bases and J shed 0 bases, with 4 bases lying between them. Germline values: CDR1 SGHTA, CDR2 FQGTGA. The CDR3 runs to 13 residues. DNA for the CDR3: TGTGCCAGCAGCTCCAATAGCAATCAGCCCCAGCATTTT. It is translated as CASSSNSNQPQHF. Full variable domain (outside the CDR3, taken from reference TRBV7-3 and TRBJ1-5): GAGVSQTPSNKVTEKGKYVELRCDPISGHTALYWYRQSLGQGPEFLIYFQGTGAADDSGLPNDRFFAVRPEGSVSTLKIQRTERGDSAVYLCASSSNSNQPQHFGDGTRLSIL.

This clonotype was counted at least ten times. V is TRBV6-1 and J is TRBJ1-2, with 7 positions matching TRBD1. J was trimmed by 5 bases and V by 5 bases; bases with no gene match: 11. Germline V lookup: CDR1 MNHNS, CDR2 SASEGT. CDR3 length: 15 amino acids. CDR3 protein: CASSQQGPSVYGYTF. Written as DNA, the CDR3 is TGTGCCAGCAGTCAACAGGGGCCATCGGTATATGGCTACACCTTC.

The V gene is TRBV3-1, the J gene TRBJ2-1; D gene ambiguous. The CDR3 is 13 residues long. V was trimmed by 3 bases and J by 4 bases, leaving 7 bases between them. From germline, CDR1 is LGHDT and CDR2 YNNKEL (reference sequence). CDR3: CASSQWGYNEQFF. Here the CDR3 DNA reads TGTGCCAGCAGCCAGTGGGGTTACAATGAGCAGTTCTTC.

This clonotype was observed many times. V is TRBV7-9 and J is TRBJ2-7; D call uncertain. Germline V lookup: CDR1 SEHNR, CDR2 FQNEAQ (reference sequence). The CDR3 runs to 12 residues. Trimming cost V 7 bases and J 4 bases, with 11 bases left between them. DNA for the CDR3: TGTGCCAGCACTAGTGGAAGTTACGAGCAGTACTTC. It translates to CASTSGSYEQYF. The full variable domain, its missing parts supplied by reference TRBV7-9 and TRBJ2-7, is DTGVSQNPRHKITKRGQNVTFRCDPISEHNRLYWYRQTLGQGPEFLTYFQNEAQLEKSRLLSDRFSAERPKGSFSTLEIQRTEQGDSAMYLCASTSGSYEQYFGPGTRLTVT.

In its sample, this clonotype was seen many times. The chain recombines TRBV28 with TRBJ2-3, with 14 bases fitting TRBD2. J lost 3 bases, V lost 2 bases, and 4 bases had no gene match. The length of the CDR3 is 17 residues. Germline V gene data show CDR1 as MDHEN and CDR2 as SYDVKM. The CDR3 sequence: CASSLGTSGSPTDTQYF. The CDR3 nucleotides read TGTGCCAGCAGTTTAGGGACTAGCGGGAGTCCAACAGATACGCAGTATTTT.

This clonotype was recorded at least ten times. The chain combines TRBV27 with TRBJ2-3; the D gene is possibly TRBD1 (6 bases). Germline CDR1 and CDR2: MNHEY and SMNVEV (reference sequence). The CDR3 runs to 12 residues. Deletions cut 6 bases from V and 5 bases from J, with 9 bases between. CDR3 region: CASRQQGDTQYF. The CDR3 DNA is TGTGCCAGCAGACAACAGGGAGATACGCAGTATTTT.

This clonotype was seen many times. The chain couples TRBV20-1 to TRBJ1-5; D ambiguous. Trimming shortened V by 5 bases and J by 6 bases, and 11 bases separated the two germline ends. This CDR3 is 12 amino acids long. Germline CDR1 is DFQATT and CDR2 is SNEGSKA (reference sequence). CDR3: CSALSGIQPQHF. The CDR3 nucleotides are TGCAGTGCTTTGTCGGGAATTCAGCCCCAGCATTTT.

This clonotype was seen many times. This rearrangement joins TRBV4-1 to TRBJ1-1; no definite D call. The CDR3 has 14 amino acids. Trimming stripped 4 bases from V and 3 bases from J, with 12 bases between. The V gene's germline CDR1 is MGHRA and CDR2 YSYEKL. The CDR3 here is CASSRINGDTEAFF. Here the CDR3 DNA reads TGCGCCAGCAGCCGAATCAACGGGGACACTGAAGCTTTCTTT.

This clonotype was seen ten or more times. The chain is built from TRBV6-2 or TRBV6-3 and TRBJ2-7; TRBD1 aligns across 8 bases. The CDR3 extends over 14 amino acids. Germline assignment: CDR1 MNHEY and CDR2 SVGEGT. With V trimmed by 2 bases and J by 1 base, 1 base remained unmatched. The DNA for the CDR3 is TGTGCCAGCAGTTACCGGGACAGGTCCTACGAGCAGTACTTC. Translated, it gives CASSYRDRSYEQYF.

The rearrangement links TRBV4-1 to TRBJ2-7, with 8 bases that match TRBD2. CDR3 length: 16 amino acids. Germline lookup yields CDR1 MGHRA and CDR2 YSYEKL. V trimming: 4 bases; J trimming: 5 bases; junction bases outside the gene matches: 13. CDR3 amino acids: CASSPTRGSGDHEQYF. Written as DNA, the CDR3 is TGCGCCAGCAGCCCCACGCGTGGTAGCGGGGACCACGAGCAGTACTTC.

In the case of this clonotype: Likely a read error: the CDR3 ends without its conserved phenylalanine or tryptophan. The DNA for the CDR3 is TGTGCCAGCAGTTTAAACTTCCCGGAAAAACTGTTTTCT. As protein: CASSLNFPEKLFS. The J gene is TRBJ1-4, the V gene TRBV12-3 or TRBV12-4; no firm D call. Trimming removed 2 bases at V and 8 bases at J, with 9 bases between. The CDR3 loop spans 13 amino acids.

V and J are TRBV19 and TRBJ1-2, with TRBD1 matching over 12 bases. The germline V gene encodes CDR1 LNHDA and CDR2 SQIVND (reference sequence). V shed 3 bases, J shed 7 bases, and the junction held 9 bases outside the gene matches. The CDR3 extends over 16 amino acids. CDR3: CASSIGTGGAWTGYTF. The DNA of the CDR3 is TGTGCCAGTAGTATCGGGACAGGGGGCGCTTGGACTGGCTACACCTTC. Full variable domain (rest looked up from reference TRBV19 and TRBJ1-2): DGGITQSPKYLFRKEGQNVTLSCEQNLNHDAMYWYRQDPGQGLRLIYYSQIVNDFQKGDIAEGYSVSREKKESFPLTVTSAQKNPTAFYLCASSIGTGGAWTGYTFGSGTRLTVV.

This clonotype turned up a few times. A much bigger clone sits one base away, suggesting this may be a read error. The rearrangement links TRBV12-3 or TRBV12-4 to TRBJ2-5; 10 nucleotides match TRBD1. The CDR3 contains 15 residues. The CDR3 coding sequence is TGTACCAGCAGTCCGGGACAGGGGATGTCAGAGACCCAGTACTTC. Encoded protein: CTSSPGQGMSETQYF.

The sample holds many counts of this clonotype. The chain's CDR3 is CASSPEGLAGTNTGELFF. The CDR3 region has the DNA TGTGCCAGCAGTCCCGAGGGACTAGCGGGGACGAACACCGGGGAGCTGTTTTTT. The chain recombines TRBV12-3 or TRBV12-4 with TRBJ2-2; 13 bases map to TRBD2. With V trimmed by 5 bases and J by 0 bases, 6 bases remained unmatched. The CDR3 is made up of 18 amino acids.

This clonotype has ten or more counts. The chain is built from TRBV7-6 and TRBJ1-5, with 8 bases that match TRBD1. Trimming took 2 bases from V and 2 from J; bases not matched to a gene: 5. The CDR3 runs 16 residues. The germline V gene has CDR1 SGHVS and CDR2 FNYEAQ. The CDR3 reads CASSLNSGGGNQPQHF. CDR3 in DNA: TGTGCCAGCAGCTTAAATTCAGGGGGCGGCAATCAGCCCCAGCATTTT.

The chain joins TRBV15 to TRBJ1-1; no reliable D call. The CDR3 loop spans 15 amino acids. The V gene lost 0 bases and the J gene lost 6 bases, with 14 bases spanning the gap. Germline loops: CDR1 LNHNV, CDR2 YYDKDF (reference sequence). CDR3 sequence: CATSRDIRVISEAFF. CDR3 DNA sequence: TGTGCCACCAGCAGAGATATCCGAGTAATCTCTGAAGCTTTCTTT. The entire variable domain, with the rest obtained from reference TRBV15 and TRBJ1-1, is as follows: DAMVIQNPRYQVTQFGKPVTLSCSQTLNHNVMYWYQQKSSQAPKLLFHYYDKDFNNEADTPDNFQSRRPNTSFCFLDIRSPGLGDTAMYLCATSRDIRVISEAFFGQGTRLTVV.